The 7 T cell receptor beta chains below all came from one sample that was sequenced in a study of blood T cell repertoires in COVID-19. Sequenced by immunoSEQ multiplex PCR; TCRdb stores in-frame clones only, minus some. The data hold more than 250,000 clones, with approximately 92% observed a single time. Source material: PBMCs or T cells enriched from blood (not recorded which). These receptors were obtained from a woman in her twenties or thirties who had recovered from COVID-19.

This clone has a single count. Other DNA sequences of this sample code for an identical CDR3. The chain links TRBV6-5 to TRBJ2-7; D is perhaps TRBD1 (5 bases). Germline CDR1 and CDR2: MNHEY and SVGAGI. CDR3 size: 13 residues. The V end was cut by 0 bases, the J end by 4 bases, with 7 bases between. This CDR3 is CASSYSAGYEQYF. CDR3 coding DNA: TGTGCCAGCAGTTACTCAGCAGGGTACGAGCAGTACTTC.

This chain connects TRBV20-1 to TRBJ1-4; 12 positions match TRBD1. The V and J ends lost 3 bases and 0 bases, in that order; junction bases with no gene match: 8. This CDR3 has 18 amino acids. Germline loops: CDR1 DFQATT, CDR2 SNEGSKA (reference sequence). The CDR3 is CSASRAGQGASTNEKLFF. The CDR3, as DNA: TGCAGTGCTAGTCGCGCGGGACAGGGGGCTTCAACTAATGAAAAACTGTTTTTT.

The genes are TRBV7-9 and TRBJ1-4; D call uncertain. This CDR3 region has 14 residues. Germline V gene sequence: CDR1 SEHNR, CDR2 FQNEAQ (reference sequence). Trimming took off 5 bases at V and 7 bases at J, with 14 bases between the two ends. The CDR3 DNA reads TGTGCCAGCAGCCCCGCGGGGAAGGGTGAAAAACTGTTTTTT. Encoded protein: CASSPAGKGEKLFF.

This chain joins TRBV7-2 and TRBJ2-2, with no clear D. The CDR3 is 14 amino acids. Trimming took off 0 bases at V and 6 bases at J, with 8 bases between the two ends. CDR1 and CDR2 from the germline V gene are SGHTA and FQGNSA. The CDR3 DNA is TGTGCCAGCAGCTTAGCCCCCAGATCCGGGGAGCTGTTTTTT. Translated, it gives CASSLAPRSGELFF.

The DNA of the CDR3 is TGCGCCAGCAGCTTGGGGGGTGCAGGGATGGATTCACCCCTCCACTTT. It codes for CASSLGGAGMDSPLHF. The chain joins TRBV5-1 to TRBJ1-6; D possibly corresponds to TRBD1 (5 bases). There are 16 residues in the CDR3. Germline V CDR1 and CDR2: SGHRS, YFSETQ. V lost 0 bases and J 8 bases, leaving 15 bases between the germline ends.

The chain links TRBV6-5 to TRBJ2-2; 9 bases match TRBD2. CDR3 size: 15 residues. V was pared by 6 bases and J by 6 bases, with 8 bases of the junction left unmatched. Germline lookup yields CDR1 MNHEY and CDR2 SVGAGI. The DNA for the CDR3 is TGTGCCAGCAGCGCTAGCGGGGTTGTTTCCGGGGAGCTGTTTTTT. It specifies CASSASGVVSGELFF.

The CDR3 DNA is TGTGCCAGCAGTGAACTCTACCGCAATAATTCACCCCTCCACTTT. This sequence encodes CASSELYRNNSPLHF. The chain uses TRBV6-1 and TRBJ1-6, with D unresolved. Trimming took 2 bases from V and 5 from J, leaving 10 bases between them. The CDR3 is 15 amino acids. Germline V CDR1 and CDR2: MNHNS, SASEGT.